The entry below describes one TCR beta chain. Its antigen is unknown. Germline-derived CDR1 and CDR2 are KGHSH and LQKENI. The CDR3 runs 15 residues. J gave up 5 bases and V 0 bases, and 6 bases lay outside the gene matches. TCRdb analysed the RT-PCR reads with MiXCR anew, one entry per CDR3 protein. The sample includes under 800,000 distinct CDR3 sequences, around 14% of them seen just once. This record belongs to a study of response to subunit inactivated influenza vaccine. Broader study findings: The authors offered the suggestion that each seasonal influenza vaccination recruits few new T cells.

The TCR sequence derives from a man aged 45-60 years who received an inactivated influenza vaccine. This sample comprised PBMCs from blood, obtained roughly 15 days before vaccination. The chain recombines TRBV18 with TRBJ1-2; 7 bases are a match to TRBD1. In DNA form, the CDR3 reads TGTGCCAGCTCACCACCGACGGGACAGAATTATGGCTACACCTTC. It codes for CASSPPTGQNYGYTF.